The 15 T cell receptor beta chains in this list originate from one sample, sequenced in a study of cytomegalovirus exposure and HLA in healthy donors. Primers for the PCR totalled 60 Vbeta and 13 Jbeta. TCRdb's copy holds only in-frame clones and misses some; the assay was immunoSEQ multiplex PCR. The table for this sample gives about 150,000 clones. Sequencing was performed on PBMCs. These receptor sequences come from a woman in her forties or fifties in good health and CMV-seronegative.

The CDR3 loop reads CASFDPTGGPTDTQYF. The CDR3 DNA reads as TGTGCCAGCTTTGATCCGACAGGGGGACCCACAGATACGCAGTATTTT. This chain uses TRBV6-4 with TRBJ2-3, with TRBD1 matching 9 bases. The junction had 11 bases not matched to a gene; V was cut back by 8 bases and J by 2 bases. Germline CDR1 reads MRHNA; CDR2 reads SNTAGT. CDR3 size: 16 residues.

The J gene is TRBJ1-2, the V gene TRBV5-1, with D possibly TRBD1 on 6 matching bases. The germline V gene encodes CDR1 SGHRS and CDR2 YFSETQ. This CDR3 has 13 residues. V dropped 4 bases and J dropped 4 bases, with 11 bases sitting between them. The CDR3 region has the DNA TGCGCCAGCAGCCCGGACAGTACCTATGGCTACACCTTC. As protein: CASSPDSTYGYTF. Full variable domain (missing parts from reference TRBV5-1 and TRBJ1-2): KAGVTQTPRYLIKTRGQQVTLSCSPISGHRSVSWYQQTPGQGLQFLFEYFSETQRNKGNFPGRFSGRQFSNSRSEMNVSTLELGDSALYLCASSPDSTYGYTFGSGTRLTVV.

V usage is TRBV19 and J usage is TRBJ2-7; D is possibly TRBD1 (6 bases). The CDR3 spans 16 residues. Deletions cut 6 bases from V and 2 bases from J, with 20 bases between. CDR1 and CDR2 (germline): LNHDA, SQIVND (reference sequence). The CDR3 region is CASSPLAGQPTYEQYF. The CDR3 DNA reads as TGTGCCAGTAGCCCTTTGGCTGGACAGCCTACCTACGAGCAGTACTTC.

CDR3 sequence reads: CASSSGRGEEKLFF. The CDR3 DNA reads TGTGCCAGCAGCTCCGGCCGCGGGGAAGAAAAACTGTTTTTT. The chain carries TRBV13 and TRBJ1-4; D is undetermined. The CDR3 sequence is 14 residues long. Trimming took 4 bases from V and 8 from J, leaving 14 bases between them. Germline V gives CDR1 PRHDT, CDR2 FYEKMQ (reference sequence).

The J gene is TRBJ1-2, the V gene TRBV30; 8 bases map to TRBD1. CDR1 is GTSNPN, CDR2 SVGIG, per germline (reference sequence). V was pared by 0 bases and J by 2 bases, with 2 bases of the junction left unmatched. This CDR3 contains 14 residues. The CDR3 protein is CAWSVNRGNYGYTF. CDR3 DNA: TGTGCCTGGAGTGTAAACAGGGGGAACTATGGCTACACCTTC. Full variable domain (rest looked up from reference TRBV30 and TRBJ1-2): SQTIHQWPATLVQPVGSPLSLECTVEGTSNPNLYWYRQAAGRGLQLLFYSVGIGQISSEVPQNLSASRPQDRQFILSSKKLLLSDSGFYLCAWSVNRGNYGYTFGSGTRLTVV.

The V and J genes are TRBV28 and TRBJ1-2; D is perhaps TRBD1 (6 bases). The germline gives CDR1 MDHEN, CDR2 SYDVKM. V lost 6 bases and J 9 bases, leaving 17 bases between the germline ends. This CDR3 has 13 residues. CDR3 amino acids: CASRLAGDERYTF. The CDR3 DNA reads TGTGCCAGCAGACTTGCAGGGGATGAGCGCTACACCTTC.

The J gene is TRBJ1-1, the V gene TRBV4-2, with 10 bases aligning to TRBD1. This CDR3 region has 17 residues. Germline CDR1 LGHNA, CDR2 YNFKEQ. The V and J ends lost 1 base and 1 base, in that order; junction bases with no gene match: 6. CDR3 bases: TGTGCCAGCAGCCAAGGGCAGGGACAGGGGACGAACACTGAAGCTTTCTTT. Translation: CASSQGQGQGTNTEAFF.

With regard to this clone: In the same sample, other DNA sequences code for this CDR3. The rearrangement uses TRBV5-4 and TRBJ1-1; TRBD1 matches 9 bases. J was trimmed by 2 bases and V by 4 bases; bases with no gene match: 6. The CDR3 runs 15 residues. Germline CDR1 is SGHNT and CDR2 is YYREEE (reference sequence). The CDR3 is CASSPRTGDNTEAFF. Written as DNA, the CDR3 is TGTGCCAGCAGCCCTCGGACAGGGGATAACACTGAAGCTTTCTTT.

The chain links TRBV5-1 to TRBJ1-5; no clear D. Trimming took 5 bases from V and 0 from J, leaving 6 bases between them. Per germline, CDR1 SGHRS and CDR2 YFSETQ. The CDR3 runs to 13 residues. CDR3 bases: TGCGCCAGCAGAACAGATAGCAATCAGCCCCAGCATTTT. Its translation is CASRTDSNQPQHF.

This sequence joins TRBV25-1 and TRBJ2-1; 8 bases map to TRBD2. CDR3 length equals 15 residues. Losses at the gene ends were 1 base for V and 9 bases for J; bases not matched to a gene: 8. From germline, CDR1 is MGHDK and CDR2 SYGVNS. CDR3 nucleotide sequence: TGTGCCAGCAGTGAATGGAGTAGCGGGAAGGGTGAGCAGTTCTTC. Translation: CASSEWSSGKGEQFF.

The V call is TRBV19, the J call TRBJ1-6; D perhaps matches TRBD1 (6 bases). The V and J ends lost 3 bases and 5 bases respectively, with 8 bases between them. Germline assignment: CDR1 LNHDA and CDR2 SQIVND (reference sequence). There are 14 residues in the CDR3. The CDR3 DNA sequence: TGTGCCAGTAGTATTGGACAGAATAATTCACCCCTCCACTTT. Protein: CASSIGQNNSPLHF.

The chain employs TRBV6-6 and TRBJ2-1; TRBD2 is a possible D gene (6 bases). The V gene's germline CDR1 is MNHNY and CDR2 SVGAGI (reference sequence). V was pared by 4 bases and J by 2 bases, with 12 bases between. The CDR3 totals 15 residues. The CDR3 region has the DNA TGTGCCAGCAGTTTAAATAGCGGACCCTACAATGAGCAGTTCTTC. Translation: CASSLNSGPYNEQFF.

The V and J genes are TRBV9 and TRBJ1-1; D is possibly TRBD1 (5 bases). Germline CDR1 and CDR2: SGDLS and YYNGEE. CDR3 length: 13 amino acids. The V end lost 6 bases, the J end lost 8 bases, and 17 bases lay between the germline ends. This chain's CDR3 is CASTKGEGSEAFF. DNA of the CDR3: TGTGCCAGCACCAAAGGGGAGGGATCCGAAGCTTTCTTT.

The chain is built from TRBV9 and TRBJ2-1, with a weak D call TRBD1 (5 bases). From germline, CDR1 is SGDLS and CDR2 YYNGEE. CDR3 length: 14 amino acids. Trimming removed 3 bases at V and 4 bases at J, with 11 bases between. The CDR3 spells CASSARTQYNEQFF. The CDR3 DNA sequence: TGTGCCAGCAGCGCACGGACACAGTACAATGAGCAGTTCTTC.

The rearrangement uses TRBV28 and TRBJ2-1, with TRBD1 identical over 9 bases. The CDR3 is 16 amino acids. The V gene end was trimmed by 4 bases and the J gene end by 5 bases; junction bases not matched to a gene: 9. In germline, CDR1 is MDHEN, CDR2 SYDVKM. The CDR3 spells CASSSPGTGNNNEQFF. The CDR3 DNA reads as TGTGCCAGCAGTTCCCCCGGGACAGGGAACAACAATGAGCAGTTCTTC.